Listed below are T cell receptor beta chains from one sample, sequenced in a study of blood T cell repertoires in COVID-19. Generated by immunoSEQ multiplex PCR, the TCRdb table keeps only in-frame clones and is missing some. Among under 450,000 clones listed, 80% to 85% were seen once. Sequencing input: PBMCs or T cells enriched from blood (not recorded which). The receptors shown here come from a woman aged 45 to 65 who had recovered from COVID-19. The CDR3 runs from the conserved cysteine through the conserved F or W. Each record gives: V gene, clone size, D gene, J gene, CDR3 DNA, CDR3 protein. A D gene is named only where the DNA matches it firmly. Not every row has a clone size; where given, it reads once, few, many or a size class.

TRBV28,NA,TRBD2,TRBJ2-7,TGTGCCAGCAGTTTCGACCTAGCGGGCCTTTCCTACGAGCAGTACTTC,CASSFDLAGLSYEQYF
TRBV7-9,NA,NA,TRBJ1-4,TGTGCCAGCAGCCTCGCCTTGGGAGGGGTCGAGGAAAAACTGTTTTTT,CASSLALGGVEEKLFF
TRBV27,NA,TRBD1,TRBJ1-6,TGTGCCAGCAGCCAAAACAGGGGGCAAGGGAATTCACCCCTCCACTTT,CASSQNRGQGNSPLHF
TRBV7-2,few,NA,TRBJ1-4,TGTGCCAGCAGCTTAGCATCGGGGGGATCAGAAAAACTGTTTTTT,CASSLASGGSEKLFF
TRBV2,NA,NA,TRBJ2-1,TGTGCCAGAGGGGTTTACAATGAGCAGTTCTTC,CARGVYNEQFF
TRBV4-2,NA,TRBD2,TRBJ2-1,TGTGCCAGCAGCCAAGCGACTAGCACAGCCTACAATGAGCAGTTCTTC,CASSQATSTAYNEQFF
TRBV7-6,few,NA,TRBJ2-2,TGTGCCAGCAGCCTCCGCTCAGCTAGCATGAACACCGGGGAGCTGTTTTTT,CASSLRSASMNTGELFF
TRBV5-1,NA,TRBD2,TRBJ2-3,TGCGCCAGCAGCCAGGGACTAGCGGGTGGAGCAGATACGCAGTATTTT,CASSQGLAGGADTQYF
TRBV5-5,NA,TRBD2,TRBJ2-2,TGTGCCAGCAGCTTGAGTAGCGGGAGTCGGACCGGGGAGCTGTTTTTT,CASSLSSGSRTGELFF
TRBV6-1,NA,NA,TRBJ1-2,TGTGCCAGCAGTGAATCCGATTCGGTCTTAGTCTATGGCTACACCTTC,CASSESDSVLVYGYTF
TRBV27,NA,TRBD1,TRBJ1-2,TGTGCCAGCAGTTTTATAAGGACAGGGGAGCACTATGGCTACACCTTC,CASSFIRTGEHYGYTF
TRBV6-6,NA,NA,TRBJ1-1,TGTGCCAGCAGCGATCGATACAGCCAGAGGAACACTGAAGCTTTCTTT,CASSDRYSQRNTEAFF
TRBV2,NA,NA,TRBJ2-2,TGTGCCAGCAGTGAACAGTCTACCGGGGAGCTGTTTTTT,CASSEQSTGELFF
TRBV15,NA,TRBD1,TRBJ1-5,TGTGCCACCAGCAGAGGGGGAGGACAGGGTGGCCATCAGCCCCAGCATTTT,CATSRGGGQGGHQPQHF
TRBV5-1,NA,NA,TRBJ1-2,TGCGCCAGCAGCCTCGTCGACATTAACTATGGCTACACCTTC,CASSLVDINYGYTF
TRBV7-6,NA,TRBD1,TRBJ2-3,TGTGCCAGCAGCCCAAAGGGGGCGCCCACAGATACGCAGTATTTT,CASSPKGAPTDTQYF
TRBV10-3,NA,NA,TRBJ1-3,TGTGCCATCAGTGAGTCGGGCCCTATGGCTGGAAACACCATATATTTT,CAISESGPMAGNTIYF
TRBV30,few,NA,TRBJ1-3,TGTGCCTGGAGTGTACGGGGTAGTGGAAACACCATATATTTT,CAWSVRGSGNTIYF
TRBV3-1/TRBV3-2,NA,NA,TRBJ1-1,TGTGCCAGCAGCCAAGGATCAGCTGAAGCTTTCTTT,CASSQGSAEAFF
TRBV12-3/TRBV12-4,NA,NA,TRBJ1-1,TGTGCCAGCAGTCCCTTACAGGGCTCTGAAGCTTTCTTT,CASSPLQGSEAFF
TRBV11-2,NA,NA,TRBJ1-1,TGTGCCAGCAGCCGTCGTGGAGGGAACACTGAAGCTTTCTTT,CASSRRGGNTEAFF
TRBV6-2/TRBV6-3,NA,TRBD2,TRBJ2-5,TGTGCCAGCAGCTATACCGGGACTAGCAGTGAGACCCAGTACTTC,CASSYTGTSSETQYF
TRBV11-1,NA,TRBD1,TRBJ1-2,TGTGCCAGCAGCTTAGCGGCAGGGGGTAAAAATGGCTACACCTTC,CASSLAAGGKNGYTF
TRBV10-3,NA,NA,TRBJ1-1,TGTGCCATCAGGGTGGACAAGAGCACTGAAGCTTTCTTT,CAIRVDKSTEAFF
TRBV6-5,NA,NA,TRBJ1-2,TGTGCCAGCAGTCCCGAGTCGGGCTATGGCTACACCTTC,CASSPESGYGYTF
TRBV6-2/TRBV6-3,NA,TRBD1,TRBJ1-5,TGTGCCAGCAGTTTCTACCGGGACAGGGGCAGTATGAGCAATCAGCCCCAGCATTTT,CASSFYRDRGSMSNQPQHF
TRBV29-1,NA,NA,TRBJ1-4,TGCAGCGGTGGACAGAGCGACGATAAAATTCGTGAAAAACTGTTTTTT,CSGGQSDDKIREKLFF
TRBV7-9,NA,TRBD1,TRBJ1-4,TGTGCCAGCAGCCCCTCTGGACAGGGCGGCGAAAAACTGTTTTTT,CASSPSGQGGEKLFF
TRBV12-3/TRBV12-4,NA,TRBD1,TRBJ1-1,TGTGCCAGCAGTATTGAACAGGGGAGGATTTTCTTT,CASSIEQGRIFF
TRBV6-5,NA,NA,TRBJ1-1,TGTGCCAGCAGTTCCCGAATTCAGACTGAAGCTTTCTTT,CASSSRIQTEAFF
TRBV4-3,NA,NA,TRBJ1-2,TGCGCCAGCAGCCAAGATCGGCAGGGGAGTTTGTATGGCTACACCTTC,CASSQDRQGSLYGYTF
TRBV10-3,NA,NA,TRBJ1-2,TGTGCCATCAGTGAGTCCCGAGGGACACTCTATGGCTACACCTTC,CAISESRGTLYGYTF
TRBV29-1,few,NA,TRBJ1-1,TGCAGCGTTCCTACCCCCGGGGGTCTGTACACTGAAGCTTTCTTT,CSVPTPGGLYTEAFF
TRBV4-2,NA,TRBD2,TRBJ2-1,TGTGCCAGCAGCCAAGTCGGGAGGAGCTCCTACAATGAGCAGTTCTTC,CASSQVGRSSYNEQFF
TRBV4-3,NA,TRBD1,TRBJ1-6,TGCGCCAGCAGCCCCTCGGCAGGGGGCTCGTGGGATTCACCCCTCCACTTT,CASSPSAGGSWDSPLHF
TRBV18,NA,NA,TRBJ1-2,TGTGCCAGCTCAAGTCGGGGGGGCTACACCTTC,CASSSRGGYTF
TRBV19,NA,NA,TRBJ1-2,TGTGCCAGTACCCCCCCGGGGGGCAGGGAGGGTGGCTACACCTTC,CASTPPGGREGGYTF
TRBV27,NA,NA,TRBJ1-2,TGTGCCAGCAGTTTATCCACGAGCTCGGGAAGGGTAGACTATGGCTACACCTTC,CASSLSTSSGRVDYGYTF
TRBV6-2/TRBV6-3,few,NA,TRBJ2-3,TGTGCCAGCAGTTCCTACACAGATACGCAGTATTTT,CASSSYTDTQYF
TRBV18,NA,TRBD1,TRBJ1-6,TGTGCCAGCTCCCCCGGGACAGCTAATTCACCCCTCCACTTT,CASSPGTANSPLHF
TRBV11-3,NA,TRBD1,TRBJ1-3,TGTGCCAGCAACCGGGACAGGGATAGAAACACCATATATTTT,CASNRDRDRNTIYF
TRBV12-5,few,NA,TRBJ2-3,TGTGCTAGTGGTTTGAAACTAGCAGATACGCAGTATTTT,CASGLKLADTQYF
TRBV3-1/TRBV3-2,NA,NA,TRBJ1-1,TGTGCCAGCAGTCGGACAGCGAACACTGAAGCTTTCTTT,CASSRTANTEAFF
TRBV7-9,NA,TRBD2,TRBJ2-2,TGTGCCAGCAGCCCGTCACTAGCGGGAGACGAGGGGTTTTTT,CASSPSLAGDEGFF
TRBV30,NA,TRBD1,TRBJ1-2,TGTGCCTGGAGTGTACGGGACAGCTATGGCTACACCTTC,CAWSVRDSYGYTF